The rows below give T cell receptor beta chains drawn from one sample of a study of blood T cells in healthy people across ages. TCRdb reprocessed the 5' RACE reads with MiXCR, giving one entry per CDR3 protein. This table has 1.2 million to 1.5 million distinct CDR3 sequences, approximately 59% appearing once. The sample comprised blood. Receptor source: a man aged 18 to 30 in good health. Both conserved end residues are part of each CDR3. Each record gives: J gene, D gene, clone size, V gene, CDR3 protein, CDR3 DNA. The D gene is left open where the match is weak. Clone size appears in some rows only: once, few, many, or a class for an expanded clone.

>TRBJ2-7|NA|few|TRBV2
CASSDLRDTNSYEQYF
TGTGCCAGCAGTGACCTCCGGGACACCAATTCCTACGAGCAGTACTTC
>TRBJ2-1|NA|few|TRBV12-3/TRBV12-4
CASSPPGGEQFF
TGTGCCAGCAGCCCCCCCGGTGGTGAGCAGTTCTTC
>TRBJ2-3|TRBD2|NA|TRBV7-9
CASSPRLAGVSIDTQYF
TGTGCCAGCAGCCCCCGACTAGCGGGGGTTAGTATAGATACGCAGTATTTT
>TRBJ2-5|NA|few|TRBV4-1
CASSPTHGSFSETQYF
TGCGCCAGCAGCCCCACCCATGGCAGCTTCTCAGAGACCCAGTACTTC
>TRBJ2-7|NA|NA|TRBV11-2
CASSLGRVSGYEQYF
TGTGCCAGCAGCTTAGGGAGAGTCAGCGGCTACGAGCAGTACTTC
>TRBJ2-5|TRBD2|NA|TRBV13
CASSLGLASREQYF
TGTGCCAGCAGCTTAGGACTAGCGTCTCGGGAGCAGTACTTC
>TRBJ2-7|TRBD1|NA|TRBV6-5
CASSPLGTGGVEQYF
TGTGCCAGCAGTCCACTCGGGACAGGGGGCGTCGAGCAGTACTTC
>TRBJ2-3|NA|NA|TRBV20-1
CSTIGGGGLDTQYF
TGCAGTACAATAGGTGGGGGGGGCCTAGATACGCAGTATTTT
>TRBJ2-5|TRBD2|NA|TRBV12-3/TRBV12-4
CASSVPGGAKTQYF
TGTGCCAGCAGTGTGCCCGGGGGGGCGAAGACCCAGTACTTC
>TRBJ2-7|NA|few|TRBV27
CASSLGTHPTEQYF
TGTGCCAGCAGTTTGGGGACCCACCCCACGGAGCAGTACTTC
>TRBJ2-7|NA|NA|TRBV6-2/TRBV6-3
CASRYGHTYEQYF
TGTGCCAGCCGTTACGGACACACCTACGAGCAGTACTTC
>TRBJ1-1|NA|NA|TRBV2
CASSLGQDDLNTEAFF
TGTGCCAGCAGTCTAGGCCAGGACGACTTGAACACTGAAGCTTTCTTT
>TRBJ2-7|NA|NA|TRBV4-1
CASSPGEGGSSYEQYF
TGCGCCAGCAGCCCCGGAGAAGGGGGTTCCTCCTACGAGCAGTACTTC
>TRBJ2-7|TRBD2|NA|TRBV27
CASGVSGSGYEQYF
TGTGCCAGCGGGGTTAGCGGGAGCGGCTACGAGCAGTACTTC
>TRBJ2-3|TRBD2|once|TRBV20-1
CSAYSGTSGEDTQYF
TGCAGTGCCTATTCCGGGACTAGCGGGGAAGATACGCAGTATTTT
>TRBJ1-2|NA|NA|TRBV6-5
CASSYSPPLRAYGYTF
TGTGCCAGCAGTTACTCCCCCCCTCTGAGAGCCTATGGCTACACCTTC
>TRBJ1-5|NA|NA|TRBV20-1
CSARDGYSNQPQHF
TGCAGTGCTAGAGATGGGTATAGCAATCAGCCCCAGCATTTT
>TRBJ1-2|TRBD1|NA|TRBV29-1
CSAGDRTNNYGYTF
TGCAGCGCCGGGGACAGGACAAACAACTATGGCTACACCTTC
>TRBJ2-7|NA|few|TRBV10-3
CAISPHMRSSYEQYF
TGTGCCATCAGTCCTCACATGAGAAGCTCCTACGAGCAGTACTTC
>TRBJ2-1|NA|NA|TRBV7-9
CASSSQGQLRNNEQFF
TGTGCCAGCAGTTCACAGGGACAACTACGTAACAATGAGCAGTTCTTC
>TRBJ1-1|NA|NA|TRBV25-1
CASSEVGGMDGAFF
TGTGCCAGCAGTGAAGTGGGCGGAATGGATGGAGCTTTCTTT
>TRBJ1-2|TRBD1|NA|TRBV10-3
CAISALDRGSYGYTF
TGTGCCATCAGCGCCCTGGACAGGGGCAGCTATGGCTACACCTTC
>TRBJ2-5|TRBD2|few|TRBV4-3
CASSQFPGTSVSETQYF
TGCGCCAGCAGCCAATTCCCCGGGACTAGTGTTTCGGAGACCCAGTACTTC
>TRBJ2-5|NA|NA|TRBV5-1
CASREVQSETQYF
TGCGCCAGCAGAGAGGTGCAGTCGGAGACCCAGTACTTC
>TRBJ2-4|NA|few|TRBV12-3/TRBV12-4
CASSLVIAKNIQYF
TGTGCCAGCAGTTTAGTGATAGCCAAAAACATTCAGTACTTC
>TRBJ2-1|TRBD2|few|TRBV6-5
CASRPTSGSTEQFF
TGTGCCAGCAGGCCGACTAGCGGGAGCACTGAGCAGTTCTTC
>TRBJ1-1|NA|few|TRBV6-2/TRBV6-3
CASSYSGAEAFF
TGTGCCAGCAGTTACTCGGGAGCTGAAGCTTTCTTT
>TRBJ2-7|NA|NA|TRBV7-9
CASSLTPGSDEQYF
TGTGCCAGCAGCTTAACCCCGGGCAGTGACGAGCAGTACTTC
>TRBJ2-2|NA|NA|TRBV4-1
CASSQPDGAPAGELFF
TGCGCCAGCAGCCAACCCGACGGGGCTCCGGCGGGGGAGCTGTTTTTT
>TRBJ2-4|TRBD1|NA|TRBV5-1
CASSLAGTGREEQYF
TGCGCCAGCAGCTTGGCTGGGACAGGGAGAGAGGAGCAGTACTTC
>TRBJ1-1|NA|NA|TRBV19
CASSIFQGPTEAFF
TGTGCCAGTAGTATCTTCCAGGGTCCCACTGAAGCTTTCTTT
>TRBJ2-1|NA|NA|TRBV14
CASSQVTPGPGYNEQFF
TGTGCCAGCAGCCAAGTGACCCCCGGTCCCGGCTACAATGAGCAGTTCTTC
>TRBJ2-1|NA|few|TRBV29-1
CSVDFQPNEQFF
TGCAGCGTTGATTTCCAGCCCAATGAGCAGTTCTTC
>TRBJ2-1|NA|once|TRBV7-9
CASSRPSGAWGEQFF
TGTGCCAGCAGCCGACCATCGGGGGCCTGGGGTGAGCAGTTCTTC
>TRBJ2-5|NA|NA|TRBV20-1
CSASWLQETQYF
TGCAGTGCTAGTTGGCTTCAAGAGACCCAGTACTTC
>TRBJ2-7|TRBD2|NA|TRBV20-1
CSADRAGGSCEQYF
TGCAGTGCCGACCGAGCGGGGGGCAGCTGCGAGCAGTACTTC
>TRBJ2-6|TRBD2|NA|TRBV7-2
CASSLEAGAGANALTF
TGTGCCAGCAGCTTAGAGGCGGGAGCTGGGGCCAACGCCCTGACTTTC
>TRBJ2-7|TRBD2|NA|TRBV20-1
CSASPGLAAYEQYF
TGCAGTGCTAGTCCGGGACTAGCGGCATACGAGCAGTACTTC
>TRBJ2-1|NA|NA|TRBV7-2
CASSDHALEFGYNEQFF
TGTGCCAGCAGCGACCACGCCTTAGAGTTCGGCTACAATGAGCAGTTCTTC
>TRBJ1-2|NA|NA|TRBV5-5
CASSFQIGRYANYGYTF
TGTGCCAGCAGCTTTCAGATAGGGAGATACGCTAACTATGGCTACACCTTC
>TRBJ2-7|NA|few|TRBV7-2
CASSLEGAIDYEQYF
TGTGCCAGCAGCTTAGAGGGAGCGATCGACTACGAGCAGTACTTC
>TRBJ1-4|NA|NA|TRBV4-1
CASTPGGTSIEKLFF
TGCGCCAGCACCCCGGGTGGGACATCGATTGAAAAACTGTTTTTT
>TRBJ1-5|NA|NA|TRBV12-3/TRBV12-4
CASSLGGPSPQPQHF
TGTGCCAGCAGTTTAGGGGGACCGAGCCCCCAGCCCCAGCATTTT